A few counts support the clone carrying this T cell receptor (beta chain). Both TCR beta VDJ combination and CDR3 sequence profiling were carried out. Genomic DNA was the template for this profiling. TCRdb reprocessed the reads via MiXCR and lists one record per CDR3 protein. The sample gives over 150,000 distinct CDR3 sequences, roughly 54% of which show up once; 10% to 15% is in the top ten. This entry belongs to a study of CD8+CD57+ T cells in acquired aplastic anemia. Study-level background: Mean yield of DNA from sorted CD4+ and CD8+ cells was about 3.2 ug.

Individuals selected for sequencing had exhibited CD8+CD57+ cell expansion on flow cytometry. The diagnosis in all patients was severe acquired aplastic anemia. The germline CDR1 and CDR2 sequences are SQVTM and ANQGSEA. V was clipped by 4 bases and J by 0 bases, with 10 bases between them. The CDR3 is made up of 14 amino acids. The receptor was derived from a human donor with aplastic anemia. Input material: sorted CD4+, CD8+, or CD8+CD57+ T cells (not recorded which) from PBMCs. The rearrangement joins TRBV29-1 to TRBJ2-4; D call uncertain. Here the CDR3 DNA reads TGCAGCGTTGTAGAAATGGAAGCCAAAAACATTCAGTACTTC. It is translated as CSVVEMEAKNIQYF.